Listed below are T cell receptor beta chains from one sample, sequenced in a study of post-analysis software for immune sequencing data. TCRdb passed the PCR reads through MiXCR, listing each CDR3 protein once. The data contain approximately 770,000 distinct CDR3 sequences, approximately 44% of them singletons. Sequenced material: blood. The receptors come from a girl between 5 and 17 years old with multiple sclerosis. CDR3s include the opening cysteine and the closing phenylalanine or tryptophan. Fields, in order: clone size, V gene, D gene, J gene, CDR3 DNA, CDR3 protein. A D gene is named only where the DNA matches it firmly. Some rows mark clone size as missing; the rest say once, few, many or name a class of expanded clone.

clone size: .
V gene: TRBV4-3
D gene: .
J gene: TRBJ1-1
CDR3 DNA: TGCGCCAGCAGCCAAGATCGAAGTGGGGGAATTGAAGCTTTCTTT
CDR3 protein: CASSQDRSGGIEAFF

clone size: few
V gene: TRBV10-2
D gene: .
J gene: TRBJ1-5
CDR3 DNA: TGCGCCAGCACTCCGGGGTCCAAAGGGCAGCCCCAGCATTTT
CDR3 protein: CASTPGSKGQPQHF

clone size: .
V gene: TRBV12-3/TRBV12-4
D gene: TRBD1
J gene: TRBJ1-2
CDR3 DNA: TGTGCCAGCAGTCCCTTTGGGACAGATTATGGCTACACCTTC
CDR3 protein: CASSPFGTDYGYTF

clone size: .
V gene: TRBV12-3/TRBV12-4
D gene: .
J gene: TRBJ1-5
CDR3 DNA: TGTGCCAGCAGTTTTTACGACGGAAGGAACAATCAGCCCCAGCATTTT
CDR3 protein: CASSFYDGRNNQPQHF

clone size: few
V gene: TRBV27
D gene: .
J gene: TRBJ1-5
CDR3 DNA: TGTGCCAGCAGGTTAAGGCAGGGAAGTAATCAGCCCCAGCATTTT
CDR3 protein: CASRLRQGSNQPQHF

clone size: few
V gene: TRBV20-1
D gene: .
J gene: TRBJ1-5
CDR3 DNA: TGCAGTGCTACTTTCGGGGGCAATCAGCCCCAGCATTTT
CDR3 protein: CSATFGGNQPQHF

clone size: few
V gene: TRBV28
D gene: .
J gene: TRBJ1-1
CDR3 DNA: TGTGCCAGCAGTTCCCCCGATAGTACTGAAGCTTTCTTT
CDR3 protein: CASSSPDSTEAFF

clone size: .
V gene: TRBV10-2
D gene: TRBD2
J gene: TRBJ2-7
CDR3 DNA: TGCGCCAGCAGAAAGGGTCTAGCGGTCAATGAGCAGTACTTC
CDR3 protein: CASRKGLAVNEQYF

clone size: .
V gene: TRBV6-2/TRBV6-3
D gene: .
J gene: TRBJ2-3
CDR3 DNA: TGTGCCACCTCGACTCTCCGGGCGCCTAGCACAGATACGCAGTATTTT
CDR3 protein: CATSTLRAPSTDTQYF

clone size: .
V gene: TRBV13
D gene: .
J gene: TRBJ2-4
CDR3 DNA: TGTGCCAGCAGCCCCCCATCGGTCGGCAAAAACATTCAGTACTTC
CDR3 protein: CASSPPSVGKNIQYF

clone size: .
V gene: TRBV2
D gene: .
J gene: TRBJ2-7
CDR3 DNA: TGTGCCAGCAGTAGGACAGAGCTGCAGTACTTC
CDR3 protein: CASSRTELQYF

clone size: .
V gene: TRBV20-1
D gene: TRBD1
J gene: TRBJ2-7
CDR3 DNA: TGCAGTGCTAGAGATGAGGGGCAGGGGGTGTCCTACGAGCAGTACTTC
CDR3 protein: CSARDEGQGVSYEQYF

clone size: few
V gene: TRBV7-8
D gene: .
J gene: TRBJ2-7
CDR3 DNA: TGTGCCAGCAGCTCCCTGGTAGACTACGAGCAGTACTTC
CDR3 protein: CASSSLVDYEQYF

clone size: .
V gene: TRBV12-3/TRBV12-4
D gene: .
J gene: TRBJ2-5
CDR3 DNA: TGTGCCAGCAGTCTGGCCCCAGGAGAGAAGTACTTC
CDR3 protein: CASSLAPGEKYF

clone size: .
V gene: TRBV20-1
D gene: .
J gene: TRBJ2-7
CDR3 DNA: TGCAGTGCTAGAGATGTGGGGACGGACAGCGAGCTGGGGGACGAGCAGTACTTC
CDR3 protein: CSARDVGTDSELGDEQYF

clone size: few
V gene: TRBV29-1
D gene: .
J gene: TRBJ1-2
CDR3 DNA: TGCAGCGTTGATGGGCAGGGGAACTATGGCTACACCTTC
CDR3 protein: CSVDGQGNYGYTF

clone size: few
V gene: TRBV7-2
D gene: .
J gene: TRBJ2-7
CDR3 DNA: TGTGCCAGCAGCTTAGCGGAGGACAGCTACGAGCAGTACTTC
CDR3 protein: CASSLAEDSYEQYF

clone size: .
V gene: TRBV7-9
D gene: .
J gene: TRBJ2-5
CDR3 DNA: TGTGCCAGCAGCTTGGTTGGCGTTAGAGAGACCCAGTACTTC
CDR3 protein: CASSLVGVRETQYF

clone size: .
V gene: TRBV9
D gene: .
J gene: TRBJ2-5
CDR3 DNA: TGTGCCAGCAGCGTAGGAGTAGTGGAGACCCAGTACTTC
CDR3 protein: CASSVGVVETQYF

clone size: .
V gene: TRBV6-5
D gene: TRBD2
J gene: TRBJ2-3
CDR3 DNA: TGTGCCAGCAGTTACACGACTAGCGGCGGGGATACGCAGTATTTT
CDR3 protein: CASSYTTSGGDTQYF

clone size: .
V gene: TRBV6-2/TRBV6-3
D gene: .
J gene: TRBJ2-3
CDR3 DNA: TGTGCCAGCAGTAACCGACTAGGTGGGGATACGCAGTATTTT
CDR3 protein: CASSNRLGGDTQYF

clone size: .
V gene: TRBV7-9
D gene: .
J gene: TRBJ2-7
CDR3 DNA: TGTGCCAGCAGCTTATCGTGGCAGGGCAACAATGAGCAGTACTTC
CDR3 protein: CASSLSWQGNNEQYF

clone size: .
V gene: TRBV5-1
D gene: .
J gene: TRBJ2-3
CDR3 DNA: TGCGCCAACAGCTTGGATCAGGGTACAGATACGCAGTATTTT
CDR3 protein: CANSLDQGTDTQYF

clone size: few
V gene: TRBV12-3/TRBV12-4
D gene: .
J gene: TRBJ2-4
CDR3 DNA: TGTGCCAGCAGGTCCGGGACTAACATTCAGTACTTC
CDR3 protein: CASRSGTNIQYF

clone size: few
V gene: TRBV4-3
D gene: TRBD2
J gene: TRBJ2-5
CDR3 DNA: TGCGCCAGCAGCCAAGAGGCGAACGGCGGGAGGGCAGGAGAGACCCAGTACTTC
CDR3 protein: CASSQEANGGRAGETQYF

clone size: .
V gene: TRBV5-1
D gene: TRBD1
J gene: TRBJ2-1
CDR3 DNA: TGCGCCAGCAGTTTGGAGGGGACAGGGAGCTACAATGAGCAGTTCTTC
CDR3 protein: CASSLEGTGSYNEQFF

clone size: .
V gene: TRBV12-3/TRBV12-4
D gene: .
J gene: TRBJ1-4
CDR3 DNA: TGTGCCAGCAGTTATAGGGGCGGTGAAAAACTGTTTTTT
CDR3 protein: CASSYRGGEKLFF

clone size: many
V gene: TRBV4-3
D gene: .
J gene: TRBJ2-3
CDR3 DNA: TGCGCCAGCAGCCAAGATAAGCCACATAGTTCAACGCAGTATTTT
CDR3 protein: CASSQDKPHSSTQYF

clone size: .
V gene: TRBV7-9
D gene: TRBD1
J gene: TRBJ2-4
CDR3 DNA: TGTGCCAGCAGCCCCCGGGACAGACAAAACATTCAGTACTTC
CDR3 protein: CASSPRDRQNIQYF

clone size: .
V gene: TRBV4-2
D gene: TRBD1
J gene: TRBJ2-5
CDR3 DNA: TGTGCCAGCAGCCACGGGACAGGGGGCACGGAGACCCAGTACTTC
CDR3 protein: CASSHGTGGTETQYF

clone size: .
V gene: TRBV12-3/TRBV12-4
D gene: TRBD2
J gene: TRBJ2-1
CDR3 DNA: TGTGCCAGCAGTTTAGGGCTAGCGGGAGGTTCAAGCTACTACAATGAGCAGTTCTTC
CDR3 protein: CASSLGLAGGSSYYNEQFF

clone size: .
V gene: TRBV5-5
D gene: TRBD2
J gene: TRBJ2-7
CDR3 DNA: TGTGCCAGCAGCTCGACTAGCGAACCATCCTACGAGCAGTACTTC
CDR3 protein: CASSSTSEPSYEQYF

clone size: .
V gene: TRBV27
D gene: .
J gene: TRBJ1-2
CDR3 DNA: TGTGCCAGCAGTTCCGACAGGACAGCCTACTATGGCTACACCTTC
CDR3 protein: CASSSDRTAYYGYTF

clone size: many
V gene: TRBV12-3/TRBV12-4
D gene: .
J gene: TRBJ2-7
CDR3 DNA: TGTGCCAGCAGTTCCCCCTACGAGCAGTACTTC
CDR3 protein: CASSSPYEQYF

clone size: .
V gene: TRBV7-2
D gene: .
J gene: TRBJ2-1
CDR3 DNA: TGTGCCAGCAGCAATAGCGGCTTCTCCTACAATGAGCAGTTCTTC
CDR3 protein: CASSNSGFSYNEQFF

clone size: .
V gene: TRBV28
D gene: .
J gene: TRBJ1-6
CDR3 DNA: TGTGCCAGCAGTCCCGAGAGGGGCACCCATTCACCCCTCCACTTT
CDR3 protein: CASSPERGTHSPLHF

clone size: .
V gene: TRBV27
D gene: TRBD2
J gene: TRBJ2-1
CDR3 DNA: TGTGCCAGCAGTTCCCCGCGGGAGGGATACAATGAGCAGTTCTTC
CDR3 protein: CASSSPREGYNEQFF

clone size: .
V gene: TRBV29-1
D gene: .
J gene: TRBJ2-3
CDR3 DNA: TGCAGCGGGGTAGTGACCGCGGGAAGAGATACGCAGTATTTT
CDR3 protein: CSGVVTAGRDTQYF